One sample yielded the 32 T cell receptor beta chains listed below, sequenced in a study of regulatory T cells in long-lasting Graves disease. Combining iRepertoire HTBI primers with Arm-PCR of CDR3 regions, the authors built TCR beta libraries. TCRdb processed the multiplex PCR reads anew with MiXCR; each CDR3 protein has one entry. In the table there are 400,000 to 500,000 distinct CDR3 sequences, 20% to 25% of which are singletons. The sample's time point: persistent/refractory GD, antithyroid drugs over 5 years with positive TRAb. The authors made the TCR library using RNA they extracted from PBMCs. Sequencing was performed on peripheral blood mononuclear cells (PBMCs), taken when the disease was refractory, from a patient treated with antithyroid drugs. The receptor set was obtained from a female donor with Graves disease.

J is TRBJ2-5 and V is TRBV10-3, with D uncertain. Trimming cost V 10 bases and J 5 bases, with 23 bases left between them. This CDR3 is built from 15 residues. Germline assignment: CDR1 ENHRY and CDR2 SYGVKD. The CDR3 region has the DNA TGTGCCACCGCCCCTCCCTCGACCGGGCGGGAGACCCAGTACTTC. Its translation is CATAPPSTGRETQYF.

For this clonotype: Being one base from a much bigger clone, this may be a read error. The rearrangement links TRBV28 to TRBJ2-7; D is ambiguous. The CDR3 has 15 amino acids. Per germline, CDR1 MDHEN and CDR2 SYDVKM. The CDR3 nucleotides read TGTGCCAGCAGACCCACAGCCGGTCCATTCTACGAGCAGCACTTC. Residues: CASRPTAGPFYEQHF.

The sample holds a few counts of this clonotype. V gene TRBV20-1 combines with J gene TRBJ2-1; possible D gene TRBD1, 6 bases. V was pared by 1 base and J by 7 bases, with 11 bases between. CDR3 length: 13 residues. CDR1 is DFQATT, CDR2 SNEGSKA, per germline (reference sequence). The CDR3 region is CSARAKQGNEQFF. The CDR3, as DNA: TGCAGTGCTAGAGCCAAGCAGGGGAATGAGCAGTTCTTC.

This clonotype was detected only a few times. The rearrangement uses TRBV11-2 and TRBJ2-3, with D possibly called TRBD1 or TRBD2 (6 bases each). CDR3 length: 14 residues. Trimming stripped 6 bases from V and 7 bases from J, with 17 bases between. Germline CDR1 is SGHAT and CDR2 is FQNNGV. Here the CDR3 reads CASSRPGAPYTQYF. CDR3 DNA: TGTGCCAGCAGTCGCCCGGGGGCTCCATATACGCAGTATTTT. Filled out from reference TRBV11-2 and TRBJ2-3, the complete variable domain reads EAGVAQSPRYKIIEKRQSVAFWCNPISGHATLYWYQQILGQGPKLLIQFQNNGVVDDSQLPKDRFSAERLKGVDSTLKIQPAKLEDSAVYLCASSRPGAPYTQYFGPGTRLTVL.

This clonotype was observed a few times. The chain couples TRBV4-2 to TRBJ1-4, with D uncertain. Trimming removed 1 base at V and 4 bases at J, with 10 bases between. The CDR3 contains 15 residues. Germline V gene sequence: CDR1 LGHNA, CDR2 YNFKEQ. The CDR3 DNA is TGTGCCAGCAGCCAAGCCCCGCTGGGTAATGAAAAACTGTTTTTT. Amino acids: CASSQAPLGNEKLFF.

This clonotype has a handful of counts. For the CDR3, the DNA is TGTGCCAGCAGTTTAGCGGGGGCAGATACGCAGTATTTT. It translates to CASSLAGADTQYF. This sequence joins TRBV12-3 or TRBV12-4 and TRBJ2-3; D is tentatively TRBD1 or TRBD2 (5 bases each). Deletions cut 0 bases from V and 4 bases from J, with 5 bases between. This CDR3 is built from 13 residues.

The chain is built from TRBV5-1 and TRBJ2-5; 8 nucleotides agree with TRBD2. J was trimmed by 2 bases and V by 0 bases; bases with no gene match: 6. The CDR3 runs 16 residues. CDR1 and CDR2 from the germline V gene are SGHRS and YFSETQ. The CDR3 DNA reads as TGCGCCAGCAGCTTGGTCCCCACTAGCGGTCAAGAGACCCAGTACTTC. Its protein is CASSLVPTSGQETQYF.

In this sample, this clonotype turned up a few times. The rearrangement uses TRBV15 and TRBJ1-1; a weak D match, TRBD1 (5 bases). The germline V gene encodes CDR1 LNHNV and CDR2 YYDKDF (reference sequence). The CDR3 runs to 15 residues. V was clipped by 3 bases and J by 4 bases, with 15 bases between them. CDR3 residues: CATSSLTGAFTEAFF. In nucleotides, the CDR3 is TGTGCCACCAGCAGTCTTACAGGAGCCTTCACTGAAGCTTTCTTT.

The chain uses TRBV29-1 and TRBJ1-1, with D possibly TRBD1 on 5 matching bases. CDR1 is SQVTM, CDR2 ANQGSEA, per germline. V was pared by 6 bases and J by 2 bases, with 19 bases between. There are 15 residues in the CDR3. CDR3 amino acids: CSVLRPLGGNTEAFF. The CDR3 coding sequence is TGCAGCGTCCTTCGCCCGCTTGGGGGAAACACTGAAGCTTTCTTT.

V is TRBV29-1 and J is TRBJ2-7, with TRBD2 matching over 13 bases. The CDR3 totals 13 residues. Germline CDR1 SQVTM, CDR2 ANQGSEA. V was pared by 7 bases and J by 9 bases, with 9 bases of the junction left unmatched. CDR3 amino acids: CSAKAGLAGWQYF. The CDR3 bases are TGCAGCGCGAAAGCGGGACTAGCGGGATGGCAGTACTTC.

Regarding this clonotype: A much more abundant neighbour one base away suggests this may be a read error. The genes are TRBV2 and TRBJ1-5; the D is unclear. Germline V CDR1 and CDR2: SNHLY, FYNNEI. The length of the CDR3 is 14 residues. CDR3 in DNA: TGTGCCGGCAGTGAGGCAGGAACAAATCAGCCCCAGCATTTT. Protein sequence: CAGSEAGTNQPQHF.

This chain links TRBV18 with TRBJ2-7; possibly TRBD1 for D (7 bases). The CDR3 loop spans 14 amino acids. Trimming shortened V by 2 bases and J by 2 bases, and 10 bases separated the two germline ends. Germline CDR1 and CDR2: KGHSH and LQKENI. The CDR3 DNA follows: TGTGCCAGCTCACCAGCAGGGGGGCCCTACGAGCAGTACTTC. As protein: CASSPAGGPYEQYF.

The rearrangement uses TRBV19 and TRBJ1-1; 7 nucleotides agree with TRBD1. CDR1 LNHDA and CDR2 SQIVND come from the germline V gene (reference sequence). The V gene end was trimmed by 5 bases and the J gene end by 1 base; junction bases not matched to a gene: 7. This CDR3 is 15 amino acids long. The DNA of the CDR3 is TGTGCCAGTAGTCCTGACAGGGCCGGGAACACTGAAGCTTTCTTT. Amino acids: CASSPDRAGNTEAFF.

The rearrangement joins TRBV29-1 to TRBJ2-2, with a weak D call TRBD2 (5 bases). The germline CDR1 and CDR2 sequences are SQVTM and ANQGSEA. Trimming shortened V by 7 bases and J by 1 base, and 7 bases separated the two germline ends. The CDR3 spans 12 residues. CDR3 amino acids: CSAGRNTGELFF. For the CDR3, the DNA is TGCAGCGCTGGGAGGAACACCGGGGAGCTGTTTTTT.

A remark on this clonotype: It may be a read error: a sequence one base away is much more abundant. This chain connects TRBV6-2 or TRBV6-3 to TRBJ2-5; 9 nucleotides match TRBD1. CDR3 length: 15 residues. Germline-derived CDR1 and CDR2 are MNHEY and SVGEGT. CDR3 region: CASSVLQGAGEAQYF. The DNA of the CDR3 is TGTGCCAGCAGTGTCCTACAGGGGGCAGGAGAGGCCCAGTACTTC.

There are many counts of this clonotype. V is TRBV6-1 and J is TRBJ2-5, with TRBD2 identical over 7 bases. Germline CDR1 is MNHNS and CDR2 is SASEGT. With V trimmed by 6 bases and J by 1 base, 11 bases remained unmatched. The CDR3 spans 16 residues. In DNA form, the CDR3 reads TGTGCCAGCAGGCCGTTTGGGGACTACGGCCAAGAGACCCAGTACTTC. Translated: CASRPFGDYGQETQYF.

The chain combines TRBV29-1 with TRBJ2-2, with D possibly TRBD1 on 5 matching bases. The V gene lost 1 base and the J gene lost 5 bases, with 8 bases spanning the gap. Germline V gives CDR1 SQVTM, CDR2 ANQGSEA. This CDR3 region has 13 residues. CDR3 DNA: TGCAGCGTTGAAGGGGGCTGGACCGGGGAGCTGTTTTTT. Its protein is CSVEGGWTGELFF.

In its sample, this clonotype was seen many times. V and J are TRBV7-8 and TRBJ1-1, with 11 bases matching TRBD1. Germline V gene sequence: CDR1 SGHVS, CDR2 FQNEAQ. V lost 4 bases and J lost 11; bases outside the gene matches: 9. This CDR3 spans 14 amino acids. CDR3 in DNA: TGTGCCAGCAGCTCGGGGGGACAGGGGGGTATTGCTTTCTTT. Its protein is CASSSGGQGGIAFF.

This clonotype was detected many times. CDR3 amino acids: CASSFPGVEQYF. The CDR3 bases are TGTGCCAGCAGTTTCCCAGGGGTCGAGCAGTACTTC. The rearrangement joins TRBV12-3 or TRBV12-4 to TRBJ2-7, with TRBD1 as a possible D gene (6 bases). V was trimmed by 3 bases and J by 6 bases, leaving 9 bases between them. The CDR3 is 12 residues long.

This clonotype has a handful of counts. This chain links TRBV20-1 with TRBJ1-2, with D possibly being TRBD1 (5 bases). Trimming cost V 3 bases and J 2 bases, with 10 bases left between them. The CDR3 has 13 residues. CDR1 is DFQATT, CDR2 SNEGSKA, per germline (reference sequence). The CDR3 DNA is TGCAGTGCTAGTCGGGGCCAGAACTATGGCTACACCTTC. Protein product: CSASRGQNYGYTF.

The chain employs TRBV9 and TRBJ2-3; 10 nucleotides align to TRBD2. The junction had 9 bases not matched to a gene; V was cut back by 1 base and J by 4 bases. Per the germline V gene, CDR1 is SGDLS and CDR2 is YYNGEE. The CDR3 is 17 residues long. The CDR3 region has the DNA TGTGCCAGCAGCGTAAGGGAGAGCGGGGGGGATGCAGATACGCAGTATTTT. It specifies CASSVRESGGDADTQYF.

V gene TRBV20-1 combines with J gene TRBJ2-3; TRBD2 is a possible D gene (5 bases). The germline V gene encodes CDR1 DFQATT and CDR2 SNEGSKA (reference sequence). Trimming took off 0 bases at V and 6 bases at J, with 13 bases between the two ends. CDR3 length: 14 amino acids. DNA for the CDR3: TGCAGTGCTAGAGATGACTCGGGGAGCGATACGCAGTATTTT. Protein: CSARDDSGSDTQYF.

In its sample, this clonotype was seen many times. This CDR3 is CASSWGLAGSEQYF. CDR3 in DNA: TGTGCCAGCAGCTGGGGACTAGCGGGCTCCGAGCAGTACTTC. The chain recombines TRBV7-9 with TRBJ2-7, with 12 bases aligning to TRBD2. Germline assignment: CDR1 SEHNR and CDR2 FQNEAQ (reference sequence). This CDR3 is built from 14 residues. The V gene end was trimmed by 4 bases and the J gene end by 6 bases; junction bases not matched to a gene: 4. Full variable domain (outside the CDR3, taken from reference TRBV7-9 and TRBJ2-7): DTGVSQNPRHKITKRGQNVTFRCDPISEHNRLYWYRQTLGQGPEFLTYFQNEAQLEKSRLLSDRFSAERPKGSFSTLEIQRTEQGDSAMYLCASSWGLAGSEQYFGPGTRLTVT.

As DNA, the CDR3 is TGCAGTGCTGTAGACCCCGACGGTTATAGCAATCAGCCCCAGCATTTT. Its translation is CSAVDPDGYSNQPQHF. The chain links TRBV20-1 to TRBJ1-5, with D unclear. Per germline, CDR1 DFQATT and CDR2 SNEGSKA (reference sequence). The germline V and J ends were trimmed by 5 bases and 0 bases, with 17 bases remaining between them. This CDR3 is built from 16 residues.

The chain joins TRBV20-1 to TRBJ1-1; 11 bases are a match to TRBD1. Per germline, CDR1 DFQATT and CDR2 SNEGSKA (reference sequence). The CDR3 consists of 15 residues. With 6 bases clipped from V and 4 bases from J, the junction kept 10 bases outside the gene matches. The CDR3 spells CSAPQGGTGGTEAFF. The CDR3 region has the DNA TGCAGTGCGCCCCAGGGGGGGACAGGGGGCACTGAAGCTTTCTTT.

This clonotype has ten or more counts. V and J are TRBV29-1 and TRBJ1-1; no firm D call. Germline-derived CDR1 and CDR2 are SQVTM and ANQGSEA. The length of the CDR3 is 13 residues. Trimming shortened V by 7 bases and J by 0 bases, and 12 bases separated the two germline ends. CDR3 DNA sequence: TGCAGCGCCTCGGAACAGTTGAACACTGAAGCTTTCTTT. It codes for CSASEQLNTEAFF.

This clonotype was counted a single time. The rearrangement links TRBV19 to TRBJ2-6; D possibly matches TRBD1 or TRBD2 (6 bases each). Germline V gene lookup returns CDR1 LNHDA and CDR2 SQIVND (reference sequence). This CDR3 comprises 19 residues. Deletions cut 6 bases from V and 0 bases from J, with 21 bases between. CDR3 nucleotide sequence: TGTGCCAGTAGGGGGGGCGCCGACTTTCCTCTCTCTGGGGCCAACGTCCTGACTTTC. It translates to CASRGGADFPLSGANVLTF.

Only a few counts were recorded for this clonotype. CDR3 sequence (DNA): TGTGCCAGCAGCTTAGATAGCGGGAGGGTTAATGAGCAGTTCTTC. Encoded protein: CASSLDSGRVNEQFF. This chain connects TRBV7-6 to TRBJ2-1; the match to TRBD2 covers 11 bases. CDR1 SGHVS and CDR2 FNYEAQ come from the germline V gene. V lost 1 base and J lost 7; bases outside the gene matches: 3. The CDR3 is 15 residues long. The complete variable domain, with remaining parts taken from reference TRBV7-6 and TRBJ2-1, reads GAGVSQSPRYKVTKRGQDVALRCDPISGHVSLYWYRQALGQGPEFLTYFNYEAQQDKSGLPNDRFSAERPEGSISTLTIQRTEQRDSAMYRCASSLDSGRVNEQFFGPGTRLTVL.

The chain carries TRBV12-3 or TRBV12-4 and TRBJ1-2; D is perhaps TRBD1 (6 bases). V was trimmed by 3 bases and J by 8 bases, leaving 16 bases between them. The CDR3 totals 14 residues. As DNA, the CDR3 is TGTGCCAGCAGTTTTCGGGTTGGGGGGGGCGGCTACACCTTC. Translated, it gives CASSFRVGGGGYTF.

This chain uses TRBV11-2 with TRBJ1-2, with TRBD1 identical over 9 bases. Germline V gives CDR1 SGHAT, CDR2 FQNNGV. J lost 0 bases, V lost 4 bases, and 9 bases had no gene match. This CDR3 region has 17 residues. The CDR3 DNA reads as TGTGCCAGCAGCTATCGGACAGGGGCGATAGCTAACTATGGCTACACCTTC. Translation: CASSYRTGAIANYGYTF.

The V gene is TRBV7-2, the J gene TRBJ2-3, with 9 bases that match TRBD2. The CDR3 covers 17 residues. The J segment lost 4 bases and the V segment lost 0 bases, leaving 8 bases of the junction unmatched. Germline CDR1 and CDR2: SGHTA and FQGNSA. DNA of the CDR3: TGTGCCAGCAGCTTAGCCCATAGCGGGAGAACAGCAGATACGCAGTATTTT. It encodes CASSLAHSGRTADTQYF.

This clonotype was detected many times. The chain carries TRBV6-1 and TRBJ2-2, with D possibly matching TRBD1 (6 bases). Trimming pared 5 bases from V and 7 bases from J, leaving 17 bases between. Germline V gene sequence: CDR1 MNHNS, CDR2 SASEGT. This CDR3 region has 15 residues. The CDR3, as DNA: TGTGCCAGCAGTCAACAGGGCGGAAGCGACGGGGAGCTGTTTTTT. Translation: CASSQQGGSDGELFF.